The 9 T cell receptor beta chains presented below share a single source sample, sequenced in a study of control samples from healthy donors and cancer patients. TCRdb keeps only in-frame clones here, not all; method: immunoSEQ multiplex PCR. The repertoire holds around 250,000 clones, with roughly 87% as singletons. The source material was PBMCs. All receptors derive from a woman aged 55-70 years with lung cancer.

The rearrangement links TRBV14 to TRBJ1-2, with D unresolved. The V and J ends lost 2 bases and 0 bases respectively, with 22 bases between them. Germline CDR1 is SGHDN and CDR2 is FVKESK. The CDR3 has 19 residues. The CDR3 protein is CASSQLPGGPGRANYGYTF. CDR3 nucleotide sequence: TGTGCCAGCAGCCAACTACCGGGCGGCCCGGGTCGGGCTAACTATGGCTACACCTTC.

J is TRBJ2-5 and V is TRBV7-2; unclear D gene. The germline V gene encodes CDR1 SGHTA and CDR2 FQGNSA. V was trimmed by 1 base and J by 5 bases, leaving 8 bases between them. The CDR3 contains 13 residues. Written as DNA, the CDR3 is TGTGCCAGCAGCTTAGTGGTATTGGAGACCCAGTACTTC. Its translation: CASSLVVLETQYF.

The chain recombines TRBV6-5 with TRBJ1-5; no clear D gene. This CDR3 contains 14 residues. The V gene's germline CDR1 is MNHEY and CDR2 SVGAGI. Trimming cost V 10 bases and J 2 bases, with 15 bases left between them. This chain's CDR3 is CATSLKVGNQPQHF. The CDR3 coding sequence is TGTGCCACATCCCTGAAGGTTGGCAATCAGCCCCAGCATTTT.

This clone was seen a single time. The sample contains more than one DNA sequence encoding this CDR3. V gene TRBV28 combines with J gene TRBJ1-5; D is ambiguous. V dropped 3 bases and J dropped 4 bases, with 7 bases sitting between them. Germline-derived CDR1 and CDR2 are MDHEN and SYDVKM. The CDR3 runs to 13 residues. This CDR3 is CASSLVGNQPQHF. CDR3 coding DNA: TGTGCCAGCAGTTTGGTGGGGAATCAGCCCCAGCATTTT. Supplemented by reference TRBV28 and TRBJ1-5, the full variable domain reads DVKVTQSSRYLVKRTGEKVFLECVQDMDHENMFWYRQDPGLGLRLIYFSYDVKMKEKGDIPEGYSVSREKKERFSLILESASTNQTSMYLCASSLVGNQPQHFGDGTRLSIL.

This clone was seen more than once but under ten times. This chain joins TRBV3-1 (or the pseudogene TRBV3-2) and TRBJ1-2; 9 nucleotides agree with TRBD1. The V and J ends lost 5 bases and 5 bases, in that order; junction bases with no gene match: 6. The CDR3 is 14 residues long. The germline V gene encodes CDR1 LGHDT and CDR2 YNNKEL (reference sequence). The CDR3 is CASSSWTGEYGYTF. Written as DNA, the CDR3 is TGTGCCAGCAGCTCTTGGACAGGGGAATATGGCTACACCTTC.

This rearrangement joins TRBV7-3 to TRBJ2-2; 9 bases are a match to TRBD1. Germline V lookup: CDR1 SGHTA, CDR2 FQGTGA. The CDR3 is 15 amino acids. The V and J ends lost 5 bases and 5 bases, in that order; junction bases with no gene match: 6. The CDR3 DNA is TGTGCCAGCAGCCCGACAGGGGGGAAGACCGGGGAGCTGTTTTTT. Protein: CASSPTGGKTGELFF.

With regard to this clone: A much larger clone differs from this one at a single base, so this may be a read error. The chain links TRBV15 to TRBJ2-1; 7 positions match TRBD2. The CDR3 has 17 amino acids. Germline V gene lookup returns CDR1 LNHNV and CDR2 YYDKDF (reference sequence). The CDR3 loop is CTTSRDLPGGNYNEQFF. The CDR3 DNA follows: TGTACCACCAGCAGAGATCTACCGGGAGGCAACTACAATGAGCAGTTCTTC.

This chain joins TRBV5-1 and TRBJ1-6; D gene uncertain. This CDR3 has 12 amino acids. Trimming cost V 4 bases and J 6 bases, with 5 bases left between them. The germline CDR1 and CDR2 sequences are SGHRS and YFSETQ. Here the CDR3 reads CASSLTNSPLHF. The DNA for the CDR3 is TGCGCCAGCAGCCTCACTAATTCACCCCTCCACTTT.

J is TRBJ2-2 and V is TRBV3-1 (or the pseudogene TRBV3-2), with a weak D call TRBD2 (6 bases). This CDR3 region has 14 residues. Germline loops: CDR1 LGHDT, CDR2 YNNKEL (reference sequence). Trimming removed 2 bases at V and 7 bases at J, with 11 bases between. The CDR3 sequence is CASSQRTMSGELFF. CDR3 in DNA: TGTGCCAGCAGCCAAAGGACTATGAGCGGGGAGCTGTTTTTT.